This T cell receptor (beta chain) stems from a study of identical twins. Germline V gives CDR1 SNHLY, CDR2 FYNNEI. Trimming cost V 4 bases and J 4 bases, with 14 bases left between them. CDR3 length: 15 residues. This clonotype came up a few times. TCRdb independently ran MiXCR on the 5' RACE reads; one entry per CDR3 protein. This table has roughly 260,000 distinct CDR3 sequences, approximately 6.8% appearing once. A further study also used this sample, focusing on yellow fever vaccine responses in identical twins.

The sequenced sample consisted of CD8+ T cells sorted from blood. The chain combines TRBV2 with TRBJ2-1; D is unclear. The TCR was taken from a woman aged 18-29 years in good health. The CDR3 loop is CASSGVPLRYNEQFF. The CDR3 DNA reads TGTGCCAGCAGTGGAGTCCCACTCCGGTACAATGAGCAGTTCTTC. Full variable domain (outside the CDR3, taken from reference TRBV2 and TRBJ2-1): EPEVTQTPSHQVTQMGQEVILRCVPISNHLYFYWYRQILGQKVEFLVSFYNNEISEKSEIFDDQFSVERPDGSNFTLKIRSTKLEDSAMYFCASSGVPLRYNEQFFGPGTRLTVL.